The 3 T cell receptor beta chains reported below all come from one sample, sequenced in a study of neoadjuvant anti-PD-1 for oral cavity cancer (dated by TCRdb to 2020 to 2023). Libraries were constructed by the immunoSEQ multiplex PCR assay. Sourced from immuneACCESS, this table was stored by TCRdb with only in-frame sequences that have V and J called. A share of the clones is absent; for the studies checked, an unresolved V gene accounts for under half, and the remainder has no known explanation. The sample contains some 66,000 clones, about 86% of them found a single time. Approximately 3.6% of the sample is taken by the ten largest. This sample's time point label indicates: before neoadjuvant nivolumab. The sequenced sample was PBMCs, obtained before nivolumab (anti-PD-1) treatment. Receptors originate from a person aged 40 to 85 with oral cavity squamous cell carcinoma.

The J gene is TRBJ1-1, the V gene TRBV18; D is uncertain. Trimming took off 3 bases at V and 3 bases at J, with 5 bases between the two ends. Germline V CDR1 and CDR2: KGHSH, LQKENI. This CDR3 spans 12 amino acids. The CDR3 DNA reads TGTGCCAGCTCACCCGGCTACACTGAAGCTTTCTTT. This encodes CASSPGYTEAFF.

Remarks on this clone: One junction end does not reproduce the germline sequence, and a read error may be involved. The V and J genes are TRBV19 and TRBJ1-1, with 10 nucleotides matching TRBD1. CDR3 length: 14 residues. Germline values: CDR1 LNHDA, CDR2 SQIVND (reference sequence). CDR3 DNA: TGTGCCAGTAGTTCGGGACAGGGGAACGCTGAAGCTTTCTTT. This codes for CASSSGQGNAEAFF.

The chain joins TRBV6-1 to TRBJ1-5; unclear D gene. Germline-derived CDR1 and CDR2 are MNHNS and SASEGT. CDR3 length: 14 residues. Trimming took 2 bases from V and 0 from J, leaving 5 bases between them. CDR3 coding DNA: TGTGCCAGCAGTGAACAGGATAGCAATCAGCCCCAGCATTTT. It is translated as CASSEQDSNQPQHF.